This note documents a single T cell receptor beta chain sequence. Its antigen is unidentified. This entry belongs to a study of blood T cells in healthy people across ages. At the level of the study: When template switching was applied, about one barcoded beta molecule was captured per two T cells.

Whole-study results and caveats: When set beside aged donors, long-lived donors presented more naive CD4+ cells and higher diversity. Unknown CMV status may confound age-related changes in expanded clones.

With a J-beta primer mix and a sample-barcoded 5' primer, a second PCR ran about 7 to 12 cycles. MiXCR was run by TCRdb on the 5' RACE reads, yielding one entry per CDR3 protein. The sample contains about 970,000 distinct CDR3 sequences, about 51% of which appear only once. Trimming took 6 bases from V and 0 from J, leaving 12 bases between them. The CDR3 has 16 amino acids. The germline gives CDR1 MNHEY, CDR2 SMNVEV (reference sequence). The sample consisted of blood. The chain employs TRBV27 and TRBJ2-6; D unclear. The TCR comes from a woman aged 60-70 years in good health. Here the CDR3 DNA reads TGTGCCAGCAGCCCCTACCGAAGCTCTGGGGCCAACGTCCTGACTTTC. It specifies CASSPYRSSGANVLTF.